The sequence of this T cell receptor beta chain was determined in a study of control samples from healthy donors and cancer patients. Sequenced by immunoSEQ multiplex PCR; TCRdb stores in-frame clones only, minus some. The table lists 150,000 to 180,000 clones, more than 85% of them singletons. The V end lost 2 bases, the J end lost 9 bases, and 17 bases lay between the germline ends. This CDR3 is 15 amino acids long. The V gene's germline CDR1 is SNHLY and CDR2 FYNNEI. The chain recombines TRBV2 with TRBJ2-1; perhaps TRBD2 as D (6 bases). This receptor was obtained from a man aged 50-60 years in good health. The sample comprised blood. The CDR3 nucleotides read TGTGCCAGCAGTGAAAGACTAGACCTACTCGGTGAGCAGTTCTTC. This sequence encodes CASSERLDLLGEQFF.